The 24 T cell receptor beta chains reported below all come from one sample, sequenced in a study of blood T cell repertoires in COVID-19. Clones were sequenced by immunoSEQ multiplex PCR, and TCRdb holds only the in-frame ones, with some missing. The data show 97,000 or so clones, roughly nine tenths seen once. Sequenced input: peripheral blood. The origin of the receptors is a woman aged 50 to 60 with COVID-19, enrolled during active disease.

J is TRBJ1-5 and V is TRBV12-3 or TRBV12-4; D gene uncertain. Trimming pared 5 bases from V and 7 bases from J, leaving 12 bases between. The CDR3 extends over 13 amino acids. CDR3 DNA sequence: TGTGCCAGCAGTCGCCAATCGCGGCAGCCCCAGCATTTT. Amino acids: CASSRQSRQPQHF.

This chain uses TRBV10-3 with TRBJ1-6; 7 nucleotides agree with TRBD1. CDR1 ENHRY and CDR2 SYGVKD come from the germline V gene. The CDR3 extends over 14 amino acids. V lost 6 bases to trimming and J lost 10 bases; unmatched junction nucleotides: 9. The DNA for the CDR3 is TGTGCCATCAGAGAGACAGGGATCAGCTCACCCCTCCACTTT. Its translation: CAIRETGISSPLHF.

This chain links TRBV27 with TRBJ2-1, with 12 bases fitting TRBD2. Germline CDR1 is MNHEY and CDR2 is SMNVEV (reference sequence). After removal of 2 bases from V and 8 bases from J, the junction contained 7 bases not matched to a gene. The CDR3 extends over 16 amino acids. The CDR3 reads CASSLRVLAGGDEQFF. CDR3 nucleotides: TGTGCCAGCAGTTTAAGAGTGCTAGCGGGGGGGGATGAGCAGTTCTTC.

J is TRBJ1-1 and V is TRBV19, with D possibly TRBD1 on 5 matching bases. Germline V gives CDR1 LNHDA, CDR2 SQIVND (reference sequence). The length of the CDR3 is 13 residues. Trimming took off 4 bases at V and 7 bases at J, with 13 bases between the two ends. The CDR3 DNA follows: TGTGCCAGTAGTACGGACACCTACAATGAAGCTTTCTTT. It is translated as CASSTDTYNEAFF.

The rearrangement joins TRBV6-1 to TRBJ2-5; 7 nucleotides agree with TRBD1. The junction had 6 bases not matched to a gene; V was cut back by 2 bases and J by 6 bases. Germline lookup yields CDR1 MNHNS and CDR2 SASEGT. The length of the CDR3 is 14 residues. This CDR3 reads CASSETSGGKTQYF. For the CDR3, the DNA is TGTGCCAGCAGTGAAACGTCAGGGGGAAAGACCCAGTACTTC.

This clone was seen a handful of times. The chain is built from TRBV27 and TRBJ1-2; no reliable D call. This CDR3 spans 10 amino acids. V dropped 7 bases and J dropped 5 bases, with 5 bases sitting between them. Germline assignment: CDR1 MNHEY and CDR2 SMNVEV (reference sequence). The CDR3 region has the DNA TGTGCCAGCACCTCTTATGGCTACACCTTC. Protein: CASTSYGYTF.

V gene TRBV2 combines with J gene TRBJ1-3; D unclear. V lost 6 bases, J lost 10 bases, and 22 bases lay in between. Looked up from germline, CDR1 is SNHLY and CDR2 is FYNNEI. The CDR3 has 15 amino acids. The CDR3 DNA follows: TGTGCCAGCAGATCCGGACGAGGCGCAAGCGGGACCATATATTTT. Translating gives CASRSGRGASGTIYF. Together with reference TRBV2 and TRBJ1-3, the CDR3 gives the full variable domain: EPEVTQTPSHQVTQMGQEVILRCVPISNHLYFYWYRQILGQKVEFLVSFYNNEISEKSEIFDDQFSVERPDGSNFTLKIRSTKLEDSAMYFCASRSGRGASGTIYFGEGSWLTVV.

The V and J genes are TRBV4-3 and TRBJ2-7, with 8 bases lining up with TRBD2. The V and J ends lost 3 bases and 2 bases, in that order; junction bases with no gene match: 6. The CDR3 is 15 residues long. CDR1 and CDR2 from the germline V gene are LGHNA and YSLEER. The CDR3 loop reads CASSQKREGTYEQYF. CDR3 DNA: TGCGCCAGCAGCCAGAAACGGGAGGGCACCTACGAGCAGTACTTC.

The V call is TRBV27, the J call TRBJ1-2; 7 nucleotides line up with TRBD1. The CDR3 covers 15 residues. V dropped 3 bases and J dropped 3; count of bases not matched to a gene: 7. Germline lookup yields CDR1 MNHEY and CDR2 SMNVEV (reference sequence). The CDR3 region is CASSFSPTGYYGYTF. For the CDR3, the DNA is TGTGCCAGCAGTTTCTCCCCGACAGGGTACTATGGCTACACCTTC.

The V call is TRBV7-2, the J call TRBJ2-3; 12 bases agree with TRBD2. In germline, CDR1 is SGHTA, CDR2 FQGNSA. This CDR3 has 18 residues. V lost 0 bases, J lost 4 bases, and 8 bases stayed unmatched. The CDR3 protein is CASSLAHPGLAGADTQYF. The CDR3, as DNA: TGTGCCAGCAGCTTAGCGCACCCGGGACTAGCGGGTGCAGATACGCAGTATTTT.

This clone was seen only once. This rearrangement joins TRBV19 to TRBJ1-6, with 11 bases lining up with TRBD1. CDR1 is LNHDA and CDR2 is SQIVND in the germline V gene (reference sequence). CDR3 length: 16 amino acids. V trimming: 6 bases; J trimming: 5 bases; junction bases outside the gene matches: 6. CDR3 coding DNA: TGTGCCAGTAGATATGGACAGGGGGCGAATAATTCACCCCTCCACTTT. It encodes CASRYGQGANNSPLHF. Combining the CDR3 with reference TRBV19 and TRBJ1-6 gives the whole variable domain DGGITQSPKYLFRKEGQNVTLSCEQNLNHDAMYWYRQDPGQGLRLIYYSQIVNDFQKGDIAEGYSVSREKKESFPLTVTSAQKNPTAFYLCASRYGQGANNSPLHFGNGTRLTVT.

The V and J genes are TRBV19 and TRBJ2-3; D remains ambiguous. Germline V gene lookup returns CDR1 LNHDA and CDR2 SQIVND (reference sequence). The CDR3 has 13 amino acids. V was trimmed by 5 bases and J by 2 bases, leaving 8 bases between them. CDR3 bases: TGTGCCAGTAGTGTGTCTAACACAGATACGCAGTATTTT. Translation: CASSVSNTDTQYF.

The chain employs TRBV5-4 and TRBJ1-5; 9 bases are shared with TRBD1. The J segment lost 4 bases and the V segment lost 9 bases, leaving 2 bases of the junction unmatched. CDR3 size: 12 residues. CDR1 is SGHNT, CDR2 YYREEE, per germline (reference sequence). CDR3 amino acids: CAMGTGNQPQHF. CDR3 nucleotides: TGTGCCATGGGGACAGGGAATCAGCCCCAGCATTTT. Filled out from reference TRBV5-4 and TRBJ1-5, the complete variable domain reads ETGVTQSPTHLIKTRGQQVTLRCSSQSGHNTVSWYQQALGQGPQFIFQYYREEENGRGNFPPRFSGLQFPNYSSELNVNALELDDSALYLCAMGTGNQPQHFGDGTRLSIL.

The chain is built from TRBV7-2 and TRBJ2-7; 8 positions match TRBD1. V dropped 5 bases and J dropped 0; count of bases not matched to a gene: 9. The CDR3 loop spans 16 amino acids. Germline values: CDR1 SGHTA, CDR2 FQGNSA. The DNA of the CDR3 is TGTGCCAGCAGCGCCTACCGGGACAGGTCCTCCTACGAGCAGTACTTC. Protein product: CASSAYRDRSSYEQYF. Variable domain in full (rest from reference TRBV7-2 and TRBJ2-7): GAGVSQSPSNKVTEKGKDVELRCDPISGHTALYWYRQSLGQGLEFLIYFQGNSAPDKSGLPSDRFSAERTGGSVSTLTIQRTQQEDSAVYLCASSAYRDRSSYEQYFGPGTRLTVT.

In its sample, this clone was seen once. The V call is TRBV3-1 (or the pseudogene TRBV3-2), the J call TRBJ2-1, with D maybe TRBD2 (5 bases). The ends were cut back, 1 base at V and 0 bases at J, with 10 bases in the middle. The germline V gene encodes CDR1 LGHDT and CDR2 YNNKEL (reference sequence). This CDR3 is built from 16 residues. CDR3 in amino acids: CASSQVMGSSYNEQFF. As DNA, the CDR3 is TGTGCCAGCAGCCAAGTGATGGGGAGCTCCTACAATGAGCAGTTCTTC.

This CDR3 reads CASSLSVGETQYF. The DNA for the CDR3 is TGTGCCAGCAGCTTATCGGTTGGAGAGACCCAGTACTTC. V and J are TRBV13 and TRBJ2-5; D is uncertain. This CDR3 has 13 residues. Germline CDR1 and CDR2: PRHDT and FYEKMQ (reference sequence). The germline V and J ends were trimmed by 2 bases and 4 bases, with 8 bases remaining between them. Full variable domain (remainder filled in from reference TRBV13 and TRBJ2-5): AAGVIQSPRHLIKEKRETATLKCYPIPRHDTVYWYQQGPGQDPQFLISFYEKMQSDKGSIPDRFSAQQFSDYHSELNMSSLELGDSALYFCASSLSVGETQYFGPGTRLLVL.

This chain connects TRBV15 to TRBJ2-7; D not certain. Germline CDR1 LNHNV, CDR2 YYDKDF (reference sequence). The CDR3 runs 17 residues. Trimming cost V 0 bases and J 6 bases, with 21 bases left between them. The CDR3 spells CATSRDRGLLHVGEQYF. CDR3 bases: TGTGCCACCAGCAGAGATCGAGGTCTACTCCATGTCGGCGAGCAGTACTTC.

V gene TRBV6-5 combines with J gene TRBJ2-7, with 8 bases fitting TRBD1. J gave up 4 bases and V 7 bases, and 9 bases lay outside the gene matches. The germline V gene has CDR1 MNHEY and CDR2 SVGAGI. The CDR3 totals 14 residues. The chain's CDR3 is CASKPGQAAYEQYF. CDR3 in DNA: TGTGCCAGCAAACCGGGACAGGCAGCGTACGAGCAGTACTTC.

The V and J genes are TRBV6-5 and TRBJ2-3, with TRBD1 matching over 7 bases. This CDR3 is built from 14 residues. The germline V gene encodes CDR1 MNHEY and CDR2 SVGAGI. Germline trimming cut 6 bases from V and 4 bases from J; bases unmatched to any gene: 7. The CDR3 DNA is TGTGCCAGCAGACAGGGGCCCTCGTCAGATACGCAGTATTTT. Translated, it gives CASRQGPSSDTQYF.

This clone was counted between two and nine times. The V and J genes are TRBV6-5 and TRBJ1-5; 7 nucleotides align to TRBD1. With 6 bases clipped from V and 0 bases from J, the junction kept 5 bases outside the gene matches. This CDR3 has 15 amino acids. The germline V gene encodes CDR1 MNHEY and CDR2 SVGAGI. For the CDR3, the DNA is TGTGCCAGCAGACCACAGGGGTATAGCAATCAGCCCCAGCATTTT. This gives the protein CASRPQGYSNQPQHF.

This chain connects TRBV4-3 to TRBJ1-5; D is unclear. The CDR3 covers 15 residues. Germline CDR1 LGHNA, CDR2 YSLEER. With 0 bases removed from V and 2 bases from J, the gap between germline ends came to 8 bases. CDR3 sequence: CASSQDSLGNQPQHF. The CDR3 coding sequence is TGCGCCAGCAGCCAAGACAGTCTGGGCAATCAGCCCCAGCATTTT.

This clone was detected once. The DNA for the CDR3 is TGTGCCAGCAGCCAAGTTATGTCAGGGTCTAATGAAAAACTGTTTTTT. Amino acids: CASSQVMSGSNEKLFF. The chain carries TRBV3-1 (or the pseudogene TRBV3-2) and TRBJ1-4, with D perhaps TRBD1 (5 bases). Trimming took 1 base from V and 3 from J, leaving 12 bases between them. The CDR3 totals 16 residues. From germline, CDR1 is LGHDT and CDR2 YNNKEL (reference sequence).

The chain couples TRBV18 to TRBJ1-1; unclear D gene. The V end lost 3 bases, the J end lost 5 bases, and 16 bases lay between the germline ends. This CDR3 is built from 15 residues. Germline V gives CDR1 KGHSH, CDR2 LQKENI. DNA for the CDR3: TGTGCCAGCTCACCGAGCGAGGTTGCTAAAACTGAAGCTTTCTTT. Translating gives CASSPSEVAKTEAFF. The full variable domain, in which reference TRBV18 and TRBJ1-1 provide the parts outside the CDR3, is NAGVMQNPRHLVRRRGQEARLRCSPMKGHSHVYWYRQLPEEGLKFMVYLQKENIIDESGMPKERFSAEFPKEGPSILRIQQVVRGDSAAYFCASSPSEVAKTEAFFGQGTRLTVV.

V is TRBV5-4 and J is TRBJ2-7; TRBD1 might be the D (6 bases). Germline CDR1 SGHNT, CDR2 YYREEE (reference sequence). The CDR3 loop spans 13 amino acids. V lost 0 bases, J lost 5 bases, and 9 bases lay in between. CDR3 sequence (DNA): TGTGCCAGCAGCTTGGAGGCAGGGGACGAGCAGTACTTC. This translates into CASSLEAGDEQYF. The full variable domain, rest sourced from reference TRBV5-4 and TRBJ2-7, is ETGVTQSPTHLIKTRGQQVTLRCSSQSGHNTVSWYQQALGQGPQFIFQYYREEENGRGNFPPRFSGLQFPNYSSELNVNALELDDSALYLCASSLEAGDEQYFGPGTRLTVT.